A single sample is the source of the 20 T cell receptor beta chains below, sequenced in a study of blood T cell repertoires in COVID-19. Only in-frame clones appear in the TCRdb table, and some are missing; sequencing was by immunoSEQ multiplex PCR. Of roughly 150,000 clones in the sample, approximately 80% were seen once. The sample was PBMCs or T cells enriched from blood (not recorded which). The source of these receptors is a man between 50 and 59 years old in a cohort exposed to, infected with or recovered from COVID-19 (not recorded which).

The CDR3 DNA is TGTGCCAGCAGCTCGATATCCGCCGGACTAGCGGGAGGATTGTACGAGCAGTACTTC. Translating it yields CASSSISAGLAGGLYEQYF. V gene TRBV5-4 combines with J gene TRBJ2-7, with TRBD2 matching over 14 bases. CDR3 length equals 19 residues. V dropped 3 bases and J dropped 4; count of bases not matched to a gene: 15. Per the germline V gene, CDR1 is SGHNT and CDR2 is YYREEE (reference sequence).

This clone turned up a few times. The chain carries TRBV28 and TRBJ1-5; TRBD1 aligns across 7 bases. Germline V gene data show CDR1 as MDHEN and CDR2 as SYDVKM. The length of the CDR3 is 15 residues. V lost 5 bases, J lost 0 bases, and 4 bases stayed unmatched. DNA for the CDR3: TGTGCCAGCAGTAAACAGGGGATTAGCAATCAGCCCCAGCATTTT. Amino acids: CASSKQGISNQPQHF.

The V and J genes are TRBV7-9 and TRBJ2-3, with TRBD2 matching over 7 bases. V lost 5 bases to trimming and J lost 7 bases; unmatched junction nucleotides: 15. Germline values: CDR1 SEHNR, CDR2 FQNEAQ (reference sequence). CDR3 size: 16 residues. The chain's CDR3 is CASSSTSEGWVNTQYF. The CDR3 bases are TGTGCCAGCAGCAGTACTAGCGAGGGGTGGGTGAATACGCAGTATTTT.

This chain uses TRBV5-8 with TRBJ1-4, with 7 positions matching TRBD1. The V segment lost 3 bases and the J segment 0 bases; nucleotides outside the gene matches: 11. The germline gives CDR1 SGHTS, CDR2 YDEGEE. CDR3 length: 18 residues. CDR3 sequence (DNA): TGTGCCAGCAGCTCGCCCTGGGGACAGACTCCAACTAATGAAAAACTGTTTTTT. It encodes CASSSPWGQTPTNEKLFF.

The chain has TRBV2 and TRBJ1-5; D not resolved. The V gene lost 6 bases and the J gene lost 0 bases, with 6 bases spanning the gap. Germline CDR1 is SNHLY and CDR2 is FYNNEI. The CDR3 is 13 amino acids. CDR3 region: CASSRDSNQPQHF. DNA of the CDR3: TGTGCCAGCAGCCGCGATAGCAATCAGCCCCAGCATTTT.

The gene calls are TRBV12-5 and TRBJ2-1; 10 bases map to TRBD2. Germline-derived CDR1 and CDR2 are LGHNT and FRNRAP. CDR3 length: 14 amino acids. V dropped 5 bases and J dropped 4; count of bases not matched to a gene: 2. The CDR3, as DNA: TGTGCTAGTGGTCAGGGACTAGCGTACAATGAGCAGTTCTTC. It is translated as CASGQGLAYNEQFF.

The V gene is TRBV2, the J gene TRBJ2-2; 7 nucleotides agree with TRBD1. The V gene end was trimmed by 5 bases and the J gene end by 6 bases; junction bases not matched to a gene: 3. The CDR3 has 13 residues. The germline CDR1 and CDR2 sequences are SNHLY and FYNNEI. The CDR3 DNA follows: TGTGCCAGCAGTTTGACAGGGTCCGGGGAGCTGTTTTTT. It yields the protein CASSLTGSGELFF.

This clone came up once. The V and J genes are TRBV2 and TRBJ2-1, with D perhaps TRBD1 (5 bases). Germline V gives CDR1 SNHLY, CDR2 FYNNEI. Trimming stripped 5 bases from V and 15 bases from J, with 20 bases between. The CDR3 contains 13 residues. The CDR3 is CASSSRAPIAWFF. The CDR3 nucleotides are TGTGCCAGCAGTAGCAGGGCCCCCATCGCGTGGTTCTTC. Looking up the rest from reference TRBV2 and TRBJ2-1 gives the full variable domain: EPEVTQTPSHQVTQMGQEVILRCVPISNHLYFYWYRQILGQKVEFLVSFYNNEISEKSEIFDDQFSVERPDGSNFTLKIRSTKLEDSAMYFCASSSRAPIAWFFGPGTRLTVL.

This clone has just one count. The chain uses TRBV18 and TRBJ2-7, with D perhaps matching TRBD1 (6 bases). There are 16 residues in the CDR3. CDR1 is KGHSH and CDR2 is LQKENI in the germline V gene. V lost 3 bases and J 1 base, leaving 16 bases between the germline ends. The CDR3 region has the DNA TGTGCCAGCTCACCGGGGGCCTGGCTGGAATCCTACGAGCAGTACTTC. Protein product: CASSPGAWLESYEQYF.

The chain is built from TRBV18 and TRBJ2-7; weak D call: TRBD1 (6 bases). The germline V gene has CDR1 KGHSH and CDR2 LQKENI. Trimming stripped 0 bases from V and 7 bases from J, with 16 bases between. This CDR3 has 15 residues. In DNA form, the CDR3 reads TGTGCCAGCTCACCACCATCTAAGGGGGTGGGGGAGCAGTACTTC. Amino acid sequence: CASSPPSKGVGEQYF.

This chain joins TRBV13 and TRBJ2-7; tentative D call: TRBD2 (6 bases). Germline V gene lookup returns CDR1 PRHDT and CDR2 FYEKMQ (reference sequence). The CDR3 is 14 amino acids. V was pared by 2 bases and J by 7 bases, with 15 bases between. CDR3 coding DNA: TGTGCCAGCAGCTTACCGGGCCAGGAGGGTGAGCAGTACTTC. Protein product: CASSLPGQEGEQYF.

The chain links TRBV12-5 to TRBJ2-4; weak D call: TRBD1 (5 bases). V lost 7 bases, J lost 8 bases, and 15 bases lay in between. This CDR3 has 13 residues. Per the germline V gene, CDR1 is LGHNT and CDR2 is FRNRAP. In DNA, the CDR3 is TGTGCTAGTGCCTGGTCCAGGGATCACATTCAGTACTTC. This translates into CASAWSRDHIQYF.

This clone came up once. The J gene is TRBJ2-1, the V gene TRBV24-1, with 13 nucleotides matching TRBD2. CDR3 length equals 17 residues. Germline CDR1 reads KGHDR; CDR2 reads SFDVKD. V lost 4 bases to trimming and J lost 1 base; unmatched junction nucleotides: 3. The CDR3 reads CATSDTLAGGSYNEQFF. The CDR3 DNA reads as TGTGCCACCAGTGACACACTAGCGGGAGGGTCCTACAATGAGCAGTTCTTC.

The CDR3 DNA sequence: TGCGCCAGCAGCTTGGGGGGACAAGACTACGAGCAGTACTTC. The encoded protein is CASSLGGQDYEQYF. This rearrangement joins TRBV5-1 to TRBJ2-7, with a tentative D call TRBD1 (6 bases). This CDR3 spans 14 amino acids. Germline V CDR1 and CDR2: SGHRS, YFSETQ. Trimming pared 0 bases from V and 3 bases from J, leaving 10 bases between.

The chain joins TRBV27 to TRBJ1-5; D is possibly TRBD1 (6 bases). Germline CDR1 reads MNHEY; CDR2 reads SMNVEV (reference sequence). V lost 4 bases and J lost 4, with 11 bases in between. The CDR3 runs 14 residues. CDR3 coding DNA: TGTGCCAGCAGTTCAAGGACAGAGAATCAGCCCCAGCATTTT. Its translation is CASSSRTENQPQHF.

The rearrangement links TRBV13 to TRBJ1-2; D remains ambiguous. The germline V gene encodes CDR1 PRHDT and CDR2 FYEKMQ (reference sequence). V shed 3 bases and J shed 2 bases, with 7 bases lying between them. This CDR3 is 13 amino acids long. In nucleotides, the CDR3 is TGTGCCAGCAGCTTTGAGGAGAACTATGGCTACACCTTC. This translates into CASSFEENYGYTF.

The J gene is TRBJ1-2, the V gene TRBV6-5; possibly TRBD1 for D (6 bases). Between the trimmed V and J ends, which lost 0 bases and 6 bases, there was a span of 14 bases. The CDR3 consists of 15 residues. Germline CDR1 MNHEY, CDR2 SVGAGI. CDR3 nucleotide sequence: TGTGCCAGCAGTTACTCGTCCAGGGGAGGGAATGGCTACACCTTC. Protein product: CASSYSSRGGNGYTF.

This clone was detected a few times. The CDR3 here is CASSLGPGANYGYTF. The CDR3 coding sequence is TGTGCCAGCAGCTTGGGGCCAGGAGCTAACTATGGCTACACCTTC. This chain connects TRBV7-6 to TRBJ1-2, with TRBD1 as a possible D gene (5 bases). Trimming took 3 bases from V and 0 from J, leaving 11 bases between them. Germline CDR1 and CDR2: SGHVS and FNYEAQ. The CDR3 sequence is 15 residues long.

The chain employs TRBV7-3 and TRBJ2-5; 12 bases agree with TRBD1. The CDR3 runs 15 residues. CDR1 SGHTA and CDR2 FQGTGA come from the germline V gene. V was pared by 8 bases and J by 3 bases, with 7 bases of the junction left unmatched. The CDR3 nucleotides are TGTGCCAGCGGGACAGGGGGCGCGTCGGAAGAGACCCAGTACTTC. This gives the protein CASGTGGASEETQYF.

The chain carries TRBV6-1 and TRBJ2-1; 11 bases fit TRBD2. The V gene end was trimmed by 4 bases and the J gene end by 10 bases; junction bases not matched to a gene: 12. The CDR3 spans 16 residues. Per germline, CDR1 MNHNS and CDR2 SASEGT. Here the CDR3 reads CASSGPGTSGIREQFF. The DNA for the CDR3 is TGTGCCAGCAGTGGACCCGGGACTAGCGGAATCCGAGAGCAGTTCTTC.